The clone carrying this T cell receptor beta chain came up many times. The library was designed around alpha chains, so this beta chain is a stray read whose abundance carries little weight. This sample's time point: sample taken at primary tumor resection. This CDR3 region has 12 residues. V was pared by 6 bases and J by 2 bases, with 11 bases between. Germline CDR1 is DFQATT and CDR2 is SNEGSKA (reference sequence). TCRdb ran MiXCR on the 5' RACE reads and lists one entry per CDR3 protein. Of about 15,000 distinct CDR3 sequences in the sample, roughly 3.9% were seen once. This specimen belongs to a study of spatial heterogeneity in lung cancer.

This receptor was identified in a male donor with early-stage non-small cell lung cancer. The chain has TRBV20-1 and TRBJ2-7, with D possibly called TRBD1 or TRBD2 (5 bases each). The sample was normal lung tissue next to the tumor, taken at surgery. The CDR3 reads CSAPRGPYEQYF. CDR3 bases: TGCAGTGCCCCTAGGGGACCCTACGAGCAGTACTTC.